This entry is about one TCR beta chain. The antigen remains undetermined. This sample was included in a study of blood T cells in healthy people across ages. Study conclusions and caveats: Greater diversity and more naive CD4+ cells were seen in long-lived donors than in aged donors.

A second PCR of 7 to 11 cycles used a sample-barcoded 5' primer and a J-beta primer mix. MiXCR, applied by TCRdb to the 5' RACE reads, yields one record per CDR3 protein. The sample has 890,000 or so distinct CDR3 sequences, around 62% seen once. The sequence derives from a man aged 25-45 years in good health. Specimen: blood.

This chain's CDR3 is CASSSDIDKNIQYF. In DNA, the CDR3 is TGTGCCAGCAGTTCGGACATTGACAAAAACATTCAGTACTTC. The genes are TRBV6-5 and TRBJ2-4; possibly TRBD1 for D (5 bases). CDR1 is MNHEY and CDR2 is SVGAGI in the germline V gene. The V gene lost 4 bases and the J gene lost 3 bases, with 10 bases spanning the gap. The CDR3 has 14 residues.